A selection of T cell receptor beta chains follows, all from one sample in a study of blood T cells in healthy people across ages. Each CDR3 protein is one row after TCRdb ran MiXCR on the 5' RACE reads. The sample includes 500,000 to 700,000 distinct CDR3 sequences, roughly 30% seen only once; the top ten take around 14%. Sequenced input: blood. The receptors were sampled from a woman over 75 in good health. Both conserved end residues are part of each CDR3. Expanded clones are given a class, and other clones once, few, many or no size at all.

CDR3aa: CAGTNRYDEQFF
v_gene: TRBV2
j_gene: TRBJ2-1
abundance: .

CDR3aa: CASSDSTGREREQFF
v_gene: TRBV6-4
j_gene: TRBJ2-1
abundance: many

CDR3aa: CSARVTYEQYF
v_gene: TRBV20-1
j_gene: TRBJ2-7
abundance: many

CDR3aa: CASSARQGLAKNIQYF
v_gene: TRBV12-3/TRBV12-4
j_gene: TRBJ2-4
abundance: .

CDR3aa: CASSQDPQGLAGFDTQYF
v_gene: TRBV4-2
j_gene: TRBJ2-3
abundance: many

CDR3aa: CSARDTGHIRAYF
v_gene: TRBV20-1
j_gene: TRBJ2-4
abundance: .

CDR3aa: CASSSTGGRNIQYF
v_gene: TRBV19
j_gene: TRBJ2-4
abundance: .

CDR3aa: CASSFSLNSNQPQHF
v_gene: TRBV12-3/TRBV12-4
j_gene: TRBJ1-5
abundance: many

CDR3aa: CASSWGAGYQEYTIYF
v_gene: TRBV7-2
j_gene: TRBJ1-3
abundance: .

CDR3aa: CASSQASGGAVGTQYF
v_gene: TRBV5-1
j_gene: TRBJ2-5
abundance: many

CDR3aa: CSVVFRVAYTEAFF
v_gene: TRBV29-1
j_gene: TRBJ1-1
abundance: many

CDR3aa: CAGSPPGTGGRNEQFF
v_gene: TRBV18
j_gene: TRBJ2-1
abundance: .

CDR3aa: CAISPVGAPTPQHF
v_gene: TRBV10-3
j_gene: TRBJ1-5
abundance: many

CDR3aa: CASSFIQGSGYEQYF
v_gene: TRBV5-1
j_gene: TRBJ2-7
abundance: many

CDR3aa: CASSYSQGRSPLHF
v_gene: TRBV6-6
j_gene: TRBJ1-6
abundance: many

CDR3aa: CASSSQGAYTEAFF
v_gene: TRBV7-2
j_gene: TRBJ1-1
abundance: .

CDR3aa: CSARDPSGVFTYEQYF
v_gene: TRBV20-1
j_gene: TRBJ2-7
abundance: many

CDR3aa: CSASLGGPGNTIYF
v_gene: TRBV20-1
j_gene: TRBJ1-3
abundance: .

CDR3aa: CASSLLSLQGWRETQYF
v_gene: TRBV5-5
j_gene: TRBJ2-5
abundance: few

CDR3aa: CASSVGLAGARTDTQYF
v_gene: TRBV9
j_gene: TRBJ2-3
abundance: many

CDR3aa: CAWSGAGNQPQHF
v_gene: TRBV30
j_gene: TRBJ1-5
abundance: .

CDR3aa: CASSTGRGEETQYF
v_gene: TRBV6-1
j_gene: TRBJ2-5
abundance: .

CDR3aa: CASSTVPQGDTGELFF
v_gene: TRBV7-9
j_gene: TRBJ2-2
abundance: .

CDR3aa: CASSQLADPTDTQYF
v_gene: TRBV3-1
j_gene: TRBJ2-3
abundance: many

CDR3aa: CSARGPSYGYTF
v_gene: TRBV20-1
j_gene: TRBJ1-2
abundance: .

CDR3aa: CASSPKTSGGPKNTGELFF
v_gene: TRBV7-9
j_gene: TRBJ2-2
abundance: few

CDR3aa: CASSSGEGRGVYNEQFF
v_gene: TRBV4-1
j_gene: TRBJ2-1
abundance: many

CDR3aa: CSADLGDGETQYF
v_gene: TRBV20-1
j_gene: TRBJ2-5
abundance: many

CDR3aa: CATSDLRGEPQHF
v_gene: TRBV24-1
j_gene: TRBJ1-5
abundance: .

CDR3aa: CASSPTLAMNTEAFF
v_gene: TRBV5-1
j_gene: TRBJ1-1
abundance: few

CDR3aa: CASSSRAPGAEAFF
v_gene: TRBV7-2
j_gene: TRBJ1-1
abundance: once

CDR3aa: CSASRQGVVAEQFF
v_gene: TRBV20-1
j_gene: TRBJ2-1
abundance: .

CDR3aa: CASSLDPGSDEQYF
v_gene: TRBV5-1
j_gene: .
abundance: .

CDR3aa: CASSPRTYKYTGELFF
v_gene: TRBV13
j_gene: TRBJ2-2
abundance: .

CDR3aa: CASSSPGTDYGYTF
v_gene: TRBV5-1
j_gene: TRBJ1-2
abundance: many

CDR3aa: CASSYSVGTGAYEQYF
v_gene: TRBV6-5
j_gene: .
abundance: .

CDR3aa: CVSSLSPPRGGADTQYF
v_gene: TRBV7-2
j_gene: TRBJ2-3
abundance: .

CDR3aa: CASSEGAGTGEDTQYF
v_gene: TRBV2
j_gene: TRBJ2-3
abundance: .

CDR3aa: CASSNRVGNEQFF
v_gene: TRBV6-5
j_gene: TRBJ2-1
abundance: once

CDR3aa: CASSSHPGQGNYGYTF
v_gene: TRBV12-3/TRBV12-4
j_gene: TRBJ1-2
abundance: few

CDR3aa: CSARDAGVSADTQYF
v_gene: TRBV20-1
j_gene: TRBJ2-3
abundance: many